The next 27 T cell receptor beta chains were all read from a single sample in a study of low-dose radiotherapy and immunotherapy resistance in tumors. Both TCRalpha and TCRbeta chains were reverse transcribed with V-gene-specific primers. TCRs underwent 20 PCR cycles of amplification with a constant-region primer and V-primer adapter. Via MiXCR, TCRdb re-called the reads, giving one row per CDR3 protein. In the table there are some 7,100 distinct CDR3 sequences, roughly 58% of which are singletons. The origin of the receptors is a human donor with advanced metastatic prostate, ovarian, gallbladder or colorectal cancer (not recorded which). This table probably holds off-target reads from a library built for another chain.

This clonotype was recorded only once. This rearrangement joins TRBV5-1 to TRBJ2-1; D gene ambiguous. The CDR3 is made up of 14 amino acids. Germline CDR1 SGHRS, CDR2 YFSETQ. Trimming took off 0 bases at V and 1 base at J, with 5 bases between the two ends. The CDR3 DNA reads TGCGCCAGCAGCTTGGACGGGTCCTACAATGAGCAGTTCTTC. It specifies CASSLDGSYNEQFF.

V gene TRBV5-1 combines with J gene TRBJ2-4, with 8 bases identical to TRBD1. Germline CDR1 SGHRS, CDR2 YFSETQ. The CDR3 extends over 13 amino acids. Trimming cost V 4 bases and J 5 bases; bases outside gene matches: 2. This CDR3 is CASSQTGENIQYF. The DNA for the CDR3 is TGCGCCAGCAGCCAGACAGGGGAAAACATTCAGTACTTC.

V and J are TRBV7-9 and TRBJ2-1; the match to TRBD2 covers 12 bases. Germline loops: CDR1 SEHNR, CDR2 FQNEAQ (reference sequence). The CDR3 runs to 15 residues. V lost 5 bases and J lost 5; bases outside the gene matches: 4. The CDR3 loop reads CASSRGLAGHNEQFF. CDR3 DNA: TGTGCCAGCAGCCGGGGACTAGCGGGTCACAATGAGCAGTTCTTC.

The chain combines TRBV2 with TRBJ1-4; weak D call: TRBD1 (5 bases). Germline CDR1 SNHLY, CDR2 FYNNEI. CDR3 size: 14 residues. V was pared by 6 bases and J by 4 bases, with 12 bases between. CDR3 protein: CASRRGRDNEKLFF. Written as DNA, the CDR3 is TGTGCCAGCAGGCGGGGCAGAGATAATGAAAAACTGTTTTTT. The variable domain in full, with the rest retrieved from reference TRBV2 and TRBJ1-4, is EPEVTQTPSHQVTQMGQEVILRCVPISNHLYFYWYRQILGQKVEFLVSFYNNEISEKSEIFDDQFSVERPDGSNFTLKIRSTKLEDSAMYFCASRRGRDNEKLFFGSGTQLSVL.

Only one count was recorded for this clonotype. The chain joins TRBV29-1 to TRBJ2-1; 8 bases are shared with TRBD2. The ends lost 4 bases at V and 6 bases at J; junction bases unmatched: 11. This CDR3 contains 15 residues. The germline CDR1 and CDR2 sequences are SQVTM and ANQGSEA. The CDR3 sequence: CSVGGGGRTVNEQFF. The DNA of the CDR3 is TGCAGCGTTGGCGGCGGCGGGAGGACGGTCAATGAGCAGTTCTTC.

This clonotype was seen only once. V and J are TRBV28 and TRBJ2-7, with D perhaps matching TRBD2 (5 bases). Germline V lookup: CDR1 MDHEN, CDR2 SYDVKM. The CDR3 is made up of 14 amino acids. V was shortened by 4 bases and J by 0 bases, with 10 bases between the two germline ends. The CDR3 sequence: CASSWRVSSYEQYF. CDR3 nucleotides: TGTGCCAGCAGTTGGCGGGTGTCCTCCTACGAGCAGTACTTC.

The chain links TRBV29-1 to TRBJ2-1; D is undetermined. The CDR3 runs 10 residues. V was trimmed by 4 bases and J by 9 bases, leaving 7 bases between them. In germline, CDR1 is SQVTM, CDR2 ANQGSEA. CDR3 protein: CSVALPEQFF. The CDR3, as DNA: TGCAGCGTTGCCCTTCCTGAGCAGTTCTTC.

This clonotype was detected a few times. The J gene is TRBJ1-1, the V gene TRBV6-6, with unresolved D. Deletions cut 0 bases from V and 11 bases from J, with 7 bases between. In germline, CDR1 is MNHNY, CDR2 SVGAGI (reference sequence). This CDR3 region has 11 residues. This CDR3 reads CASSYSGLAFF. The CDR3 bases are TGTGCCAGCAGTTACTCGGGCCTGGCTTTCTTT.

This rearrangement joins TRBV5-5 to TRBJ2-1; unclear D gene. This CDR3 contains 16 residues. Germline V lookup: CDR1 SGHKS, CDR2 YYEKEE (reference sequence). With 0 bases removed from V and 2 bases from J, the gap between germline ends came to 12 bases. CDR3 amino acids: CASSLVRSVAYNEQFF. CDR3 nucleotides: TGTGCCAGCAGCTTGGTTCGGTCGGTCGCCTACAATGAGCAGTTCTTC.

The chain uses TRBV13 and TRBJ2-7; D tentatively fits TRBD1 or TRBD2 (5 bases each). The V gene lost 3 bases and the J gene lost 6 bases, with 15 bases spanning the gap. Germline CDR1 is PRHDT and CDR2 is FYEKMQ (reference sequence). The CDR3 loop spans 14 amino acids. The CDR3 bases are TGTGCCAGCAGCTTTCTGGACTTCCAGGGCGAGCAGTACTTC. As protein: CASSFLDFQGEQYF.

This clonotype occurred a few times. V and J are TRBV4-1 and TRBJ2-2, with a tentative D call TRBD1 (5 bases). V shed 8 bases and J shed 5 bases, with 12 bases lying between them. The CDR3 covers 13 residues. Germline V gives CDR1 MGHRA, CDR2 YSYEKL. CDR3 DNA sequence: TGCGCCAGCGGACATGTGAGGACCGGGGAGCTGTTTTTT. It specifies CASGHVRTGELFF.

The rearrangement uses TRBV12-3 or TRBV12-4 and TRBJ2-3, with D perhaps being TRBD1 or TRBD2 (6 bases each). Trimming took 5 bases from V and 6 from J, leaving 21 bases between them. The CDR3 is 16 amino acids. CDR3 nucleotides: TGTGCCAGCAGTCTCCCTGGGGGGCCGGGGAGGGATACGCAGTATTTT. Translating gives CASSLPGGPGRDTQYF.

The chain is built from TRBV28 and TRBJ1-1, with 7 positions matching TRBD1. Trimming at V came to 6 bases and at J to 0 bases, leaving 7 bases not matched to a gene. CDR3 length: 15 residues. Germline assignment: CDR1 MDHEN and CDR2 SYDVKM. CDR3 in DNA: TGTGCCAGCAGCCACCTGACAGGGCTGAACACTGAAGCTTTCTTT. Residues: CASSHLTGLNTEAFF.

The rearrangement uses TRBV30 and TRBJ2-2; 10 bases are a match to TRBD1. The germline gives CDR1 GTSNPN, CDR2 SVGIG (reference sequence). The V gene end was trimmed by 2 bases and the J gene end by 7 bases; junction bases not matched to a gene: 13. CDR3 length equals 17 residues. The DNA of the CDR3 is TGTGCCTGGAGTCCCCGACAGGGGGCGGTGGTGGGCGGGGAGCTGTTTTTT. It translates to CAWSPRQGAVVGGELFF.

The chain uses TRBV6-8 and TRBJ2-7; D is possibly TRBD1 (6 bases). Germline V lookup: CDR1 MNHGY, CDR2 SAAAGT. V was cut by 6 bases and J by 0 bases, with 12 bases left in between. This CDR3 region has 14 residues. The CDR3 is CASSPTGSSYEQYF. The CDR3 DNA is TGTGCCAGCAGCCCCACAGGGTCCTCCTACGAGCAGTACTTC.

The CDR3 DNA reads TGTGCCAGTGAGGGAGGGGGCAGGGAGACCCAGTACTTC. It encodes CASEGGGRETQYF. The chain uses TRBV28 and TRBJ2-5, with D possibly being TRBD1 or TRBD2 (7 bases each). V lost 9 bases and J lost 5, with 16 bases in between. This CDR3 is 13 amino acids long. CDR1 is MDHEN and CDR2 is SYDVKM in the germline V gene.

V gene TRBV28 combines with J gene TRBJ2-1; unclear D gene. The germline V gene encodes CDR1 MDHEN and CDR2 SYDVKM. Trimming took 1 base from V and 1 from J, leaving 14 bases between them. The CDR3 runs to 17 residues. For the CDR3, the DNA is TGTGCCAGCAGTTTATTAGGACCCGTTCTTTCCTACAATGAGCAGTTCTTC. Amino acid sequence: CASSLLGPVLSYNEQFF.

This clonotype was seen only a few times. This chain links TRBV5-1 with TRBJ2-7, with D perhaps TRBD2 (6 bases). The CDR3 is 15 residues long. The germline CDR1 and CDR2 sequences are SGHRS and YFSETQ. Trimming cost V 0 bases and J 4 bases, with 14 bases left between them. The CDR3 is CASSLEYAGSYEQYF. For the CDR3, the DNA is TGCGCCAGCAGCTTGGAGTATGCCGGGAGTTACGAGCAGTACTTC.

This rearrangement joins TRBV6-5 to TRBJ1-5; D is unresolved. Per the germline V gene, CDR1 is MNHEY and CDR2 is SVGAGI. The V gene lost 5 bases and the J gene lost 4 bases, with 21 bases spanning the gap. The CDR3 sequence is 17 residues long. CDR3 amino acids: CASSDWTTGGSNQPQHF. The CDR3 coding sequence is TGTGCCAGCAGTGATTGGACCACCGGAGGGTCAAATCAGCCCCAGCATTTT.

This clonotype came up a few times. This chain links TRBV28 with TRBJ2-7; tentatively, D is TRBD1 or TRBD2 (6 bases each). CDR3 length equals 13 residues. V gave up 6 bases and J gave up 6 bases, with 15 bases separating them. Germline values: CDR1 MDHEN, CDR2 SYDVKM. CDR3: CASRYREASEQYF. The CDR3 region has the DNA TGTGCCAGCAGGTACAGGGAGGCGTCCGAGCAGTACTTC.

The rearrangement links TRBV30 to TRBJ2-7; TRBD1 is a possible D gene (6 bases). Germline loops: CDR1 GTSNPN, CDR2 SVGIG (reference sequence). The ends were cut back, 0 bases at V and 6 bases at J, with 15 bases in the middle. The CDR3 runs to 14 residues. This CDR3 reads CAWSVSGGGREQYF. The CDR3 DNA reads as TGTGCCTGGAGTGTATCTGGGGGCGGGCGCGAGCAGTACTTC. Combining the CDR3 with reference TRBV30 and TRBJ2-7 gives the whole variable domain SQTIHQWPATLVQPVGSPLSLECTVEGTSNPNLYWYRQAAGRGLQLLFYSVGIGQISSEVPQNLSASRPQDRQFILSSKKLLLSDSGFYLCAWSVSGGGREQYFGPGTRLTVT.

Written as DNA, the CDR3 is TGTGCCAGCAGCCCTACAGACAGGATTATGGGCTACACCTTC. Protein product: CASSPTDRIMGYTF. J is TRBJ1-2 and V is TRBV3-1; a possible D gene is TRBD1 (6 bases). This CDR3 contains 14 residues. Trimming pared 4 bases from V and 8 bases from J, leaving 17 bases between. The germline gives CDR1 LGHDT, CDR2 YNNKEL (reference sequence).

This clonotype has more than one count but fewer than ten. The gene calls are TRBV20-1 and TRBJ1-3, with TRBD1 as a possible D gene (6 bases). The CDR3 covers 16 residues. Trimming shortened V by 4 bases and J by 0 bases, and 16 bases separated the two germline ends. Germline CDR1 DFQATT, CDR2 SNEGSKA (reference sequence). CDR3 loop: CSATRQTGLSGNTIYF. CDR3 in DNA: TGCAGTGCTACCCGCCAGACAGGACTCTCTGGAAACACCATATATTTT.

The table lists this clonotype with a few counts. V is TRBV5-1 and J is TRBJ2-1; D is ambiguous. The V end was cut by 0 bases, the J end by 2 bases, with 9 bases between. Germline V CDR1 and CDR2: SGHRS, YFSETQ. The CDR3 length is 15 residues. The CDR3 coding sequence is TGCGCCAGCAGCTTGGGCGGTAGCACCTACAATGAGCAGTTCTTC. It encodes CASSLGGSTYNEQFF.

V gene TRBV5-1 combines with J gene TRBJ2-7, with unresolved D. Trimming cost V 1 base and J 0 bases, with 2 bases left between them. CDR1 and CDR2 (germline): SGHRS, YFSETQ. The CDR3 loop spans 12 amino acids. Here the CDR3 DNA reads TGCGCCAGCAGCTTGCCCTCCTACGAGCAGTACTTC. It is translated as CASSLPSYEQYF.

V and J are TRBV28 and TRBJ1-4; TRBD1 aligns across 7 bases. The germline gives CDR1 MDHEN, CDR2 SYDVKM. The CDR3 is made up of 14 amino acids. V lost 4 bases to trimming and J lost 3 bases; unmatched junction nucleotides: 2. The CDR3 region is CASSYGTANEKLFF. The CDR3 nucleotides are TGTGCCAGCAGTTACGGGACAGCTAATGAAAAACTGTTTTTT. Looking up the rest from reference TRBV28 and TRBJ1-4 gives the full variable domain: DVKVTQSSRYLVKRTGEKVFLECVQDMDHENMFWYRQDPGLGLRLIYFSYDVKMKEKGDIPEGYSVSREKKERFSLILESASTNQTSMYLCASSYGTANEKLFFGSGTQLSVL.

In its sample, this clonotype was seen a few times. The chain combines TRBV2 with TRBJ2-5; 9 bases agree with TRBD1. The germline gives CDR1 SNHLY, CDR2 FYNNEI. J gave up 10 bases and V 10 bases, and 13 bases lay outside the gene matches. The CDR3 length is 13 residues. The CDR3 reads CANSRDRELDQYF. DNA for the CDR3: TGTGCCAACTCCCGGGACAGGGAGTTGGACCAGTACTTC.